The 29 T cell receptor beta chains presented below share a single source sample, sequenced in a study of blood T cell repertoires in COVID-19. Here immunoSEQ multiplex PCR was the method, and the copy in TCRdb shows in-frame clones only, minus some. In the table there are about 150,000 clones, roughly 80% of which are singletons. Material: peripheral blood. These TCRs come from a man between 60 and 70 years old with acute or convalescent COVID-19.

The chain links TRBV6-5 to TRBJ1-2; TRBD1 matches at 9 bases. CDR1 and CDR2 from the germline V gene are MNHEY and SVGAGI. V was pared by 6 bases and J by 8 bases, with 4 bases of the junction left unmatched. This CDR3 has 12 amino acids. The CDR3 nucleotides read TGTGCCAGCAGCCACAGGGGGCAAGGCTACACCTTC. It codes for CASSHRGQGYTF.

This chain links TRBV29-1 with TRBJ1-3, with unresolved D. Trimming stripped 4 bases from V and 1 base from J, with 5 bases between. Germline lookup yields CDR1 SQVTM and CDR2 ANQGSEA. The CDR3 has 12 residues. The CDR3 coding sequence is TGCAGCGTTGGGACTTCTGGAAACACCATATATTTT. This translates into CSVGTSGNTIYF.

The J gene is TRBJ1-5, the V gene TRBV9; possible D gene TRBD1, 5 bases. Per germline, CDR1 SGDLS and CDR2 YYNGEE. The V end was cut by 3 bases, the J end by 9 bases, with 16 bases between. The CDR3 consists of 14 residues. For the CDR3, the DNA is TGTGCCAGCAGCGCCCTGGGGGGGTTCGGGCCCCAGCATTTT. This gives the protein CASSALGGFGPQHF.

V is TRBV2 and J is TRBJ1-2; possibly TRBD1 for D (5 bases). V was shortened by 6 bases and J by 1 base, with 12 bases between the two germline ends. Germline values: CDR1 SNHLY, CDR2 FYNNEI. The CDR3 has 14 residues. This chain's CDR3 is CASRGGYGNYGYTF. The CDR3 DNA is TGTGCCAGCAGGGGGGGGTATGGTAACTATGGCTACACCTTC.

The chain couples TRBV9 to TRBJ2-3; 10 bases match TRBD2. Germline V lookup: CDR1 SGDLS, CDR2 YYNGEE. The V segment lost 4 bases and the J segment 0 bases; nucleotides outside the gene matches: 5. The CDR3 has 16 amino acids. The chain's CDR3 is CASSQSGRVSTDTQYF. Written as DNA, the CDR3 is TGTGCCAGCAGCCAAAGCGGGAGGGTTAGCACAGATACGCAGTATTTT. Drawing the rest from reference TRBV9 and TRBJ2-3, the complete variable domain is DSGVTQTPKHLITATGQRVTLRCSPRSGDLSVYWYQQSLDQGLQFLIQYYNGEERAKGNILERFSAQQFPDLHSELNLSSLELGDSALYFCASSQSGRVSTDTQYFGPGTRLTVL.

CDR3 nucleotide sequence: TGTGCCAGCAGTTACGACAGGCACGGTGGCTACACCTTC. Its translation is CASSYDRHGGYTF. V gene TRBV6-2 or TRBV6-3 combines with J gene TRBJ1-2, with TRBD1 as a possible D gene (6 bases). Germline V gives CDR1 MNHEY, CDR2 SVGEGT. V was pared by 2 bases and J by 7 bases, with 11 bases between. The CDR3 spans 13 residues.

The chain joins TRBV27 to TRBJ1-2; 7 bases are a match to TRBD1. Germline V gives CDR1 MNHEY, CDR2 SMNVEV (reference sequence). V was clipped by 4 bases and J by 6 bases; unmatched bases: 17. The CDR3 sequence is 17 residues long. The CDR3 nucleotides read TGTGCCAGCAGTTCCTACGTCGGGTTGACAGGGCAGGATGGCTACACCTTC. This sequence encodes CASSSYVGLTGQDGYTF.

V and J are TRBV12-5 and TRBJ2-3; tentatively, D is TRBD1 (6 bases). The CDR3 is made up of 15 amino acids. CDR1 is LGHNT, CDR2 FRNRAP, per germline. V lost 0 bases and J 1 base, leaving 8 bases between the germline ends. In DNA, the CDR3 is TGTGCTAGTGGTTTGGTACAGGGAGGCACAGATACGCAGTATTTT. It translates to CASGLVQGGTDTQYF.

J is TRBJ2-1 and V is TRBV11-1; possible D gene TRBD2, 6 bases. The V gene lost 5 bases and the J gene lost 0 bases, with 8 bases spanning the gap. The CDR3 sequence is 14 residues long. In germline, CDR1 is SGHAT, CDR2 FQDESV (reference sequence). CDR3 sequence reads: CASSHSGSYNEQFF. CDR3 bases: TGTGCCAGCAGCCATAGCGGCTCCTACAATGAGCAGTTCTTC. Drawing the rest from reference TRBV11-1 and TRBJ2-1, the complete variable domain is EAEVAQSPRYKITEKSQAVAFWCDPISGHATLYWYRQILGQGPELLVQFQDESVVDDSQLPKDRFSAERLKGVDSTLKIQPAELGDSAMYLCASSHSGSYNEQFFGPGTRLTVL.

The V gene is TRBV1, the J gene TRBJ1-1. TRBV1 has pseudogene status. The CDR3 runs 16 residues. The CDR3 is CTSSQLERRPNLEAFF. Written as DNA, the CDR3 is TGCACCAGCAGCCAACTTGAGAGGAGGCCTAACCTTGAAGCTTTCTTT.

This clone was picked up one time. V gene TRBV5-1 combines with J gene TRBJ1-1, with TRBD1 matching 7 bases. V lost 4 bases, J lost 1 base, and 4 bases stayed unmatched. Germline assignment: CDR1 SGHRS and CDR2 YFSETQ. The CDR3 has 14 residues. The CDR3 region has the DNA TGCGCCAGCAGCCCCTGGACAGGGAACACTGAAGCTTTCTTT. This translates into CASSPWTGNTEAFF.

This chain joins TRBV6-5 and TRBJ2-7, with 8 bases that match TRBD1. The CDR3 length is 14 residues. Losses at the gene ends were 7 bases for V and 2 bases for J; bases not matched to a gene: 7. Germline V gives CDR1 MNHEY, CDR2 SVGAGI. CDR3 region: CASMDPGQAYEQYF. CDR3 DNA: TGTGCCAGCATGGACCCGGGACAGGCCTACGAGCAGTACTTC.

This chain uses TRBV5-5 with TRBJ1-1; D is ambiguous. The CDR3 has 13 amino acids. Per germline, CDR1 SGHKS and CDR2 YYEKEE (reference sequence). Trimming cost V 0 bases and J 5 bases, with 8 bases left between them. The DNA of the CDR3 is TGTGCCAGCAGCTTGGGACACGCAACTGAAGCTTTCTTT. This gives the protein CASSLGHATEAFF.

J is TRBJ2-2 and V is TRBV9; 7 nucleotides line up with TRBD2. The junction had 4 bases not matched to a gene; V was cut back by 4 bases and J by 4 bases. This CDR3 is built from 14 residues. Germline CDR1 is SGDLS and CDR2 is YYNGEE. The CDR3 region is CASSLLAATGELFF. The CDR3 DNA follows: TGTGCCAGCAGCTTGCTAGCGGCCACCGGGGAGCTGTTTTTT. The full variable domain, in which reference TRBV9 and TRBJ2-2 provide the parts outside the CDR3, is DSGVTQTPKHLITATGQRVTLRCSPRSGDLSVYWYQQSLDQGLQFLIQYYNGEERAKGNILERFSAQQFPDLHSELNLSSLELGDSALYFCASSLLAATGELFFGEGSRLTVL.

The sample holds one count of this clone. The rearrangement uses TRBV19 and TRBJ2-7; 9 nucleotides line up with TRBD1. The CDR3 spans 15 residues. Germline CDR1 LNHDA, CDR2 SQIVND (reference sequence). The junction had 9 bases not matched to a gene; V was cut back by 6 bases and J by 3 bases. CDR3 residues: CASRATGGVVYEQYF. CDR3 bases: TGTGCCAGTAGAGCCACAGGGGGCGTCGTCTACGAGCAGTACTTC.

This clone has just a few counts. V gene TRBV9 combines with J gene TRBJ2-1; 14 nucleotides line up with TRBD2. Trimming took 0 bases from V and 8 from J; bases not matched to a gene: 7. Germline V gene sequence: CDR1 SGDLS, CDR2 YYNGEE. The CDR3 is 17 amino acids. CDR3 nucleotides: TGTGCCAGCAGCGTAGTAGCAAGGACTAGCGGGAGGCATGAGCAGTTCTTC. Translating it yields CASSVVARTSGRHEQFF. The full variable domain, in which reference TRBV9 and TRBJ2-1 provide the parts outside the CDR3, is DSGVTQTPKHLITATGQRVTLRCSPRSGDLSVYWYQQSLDQGLQFLIQYYNGEERAKGNILERFSAQQFPDLHSELNLSSLELGDSALYFCASSVVARTSGRHEQFFGPGTRLTVL.

The chain carries TRBV13 and TRBJ2-3; tentative D call: TRBD2 (6 bases). The length of the CDR3 is 15 residues. The ends were cut back, 3 bases at V and 2 bases at J, with 12 bases in the middle. Germline CDR1 PRHDT, CDR2 FYEKMQ (reference sequence). This chain's CDR3 is CASSFRRGPTDTQYF. The CDR3 DNA follows: TGTGCCAGCAGCTTTAGGAGGGGACCCACAGATACGCAGTATTTT.

This clone appeared once. This chain connects TRBV19 to TRBJ1-4; a weak D match, TRBD1 (5 bases). Germline CDR1 is LNHDA and CDR2 is SQIVND (reference sequence). Trimming took 6 bases from V and 3 from J, leaving 11 bases between them. The CDR3 sequence is 14 residues long. The CDR3 sequence is CASSQGLPNEKLFF. The CDR3 nucleotides are TGTGCCAGTAGCCAGGGACTGCCTAATGAAAAACTGTTTTTT.

This clone was counted a single time. The chain is built from TRBV5-4 and TRBJ2-5; D remains ambiguous. The germline CDR1 and CDR2 sequences are SGHNT and YYREEE (reference sequence). V gave up 2 bases and J gave up 5 bases, with 4 bases separating them. The CDR3 consists of 11 residues. This CDR3 is CASSFSETQYF. The CDR3 nucleotides are TGTGCCAGCAGCTTCTCCGAGACCCAGTACTTC. The entire variable domain, with the rest obtained from reference TRBV5-4 and TRBJ2-5, is as follows: ETGVTQSPTHLIKTRGQQVTLRCSSQSGHNTVSWYQQALGQGPQFIFQYYREEENGRGNFPPRFSGLQFPNYSSELNVNALELDDSALYLCASSFSETQYFGPGTRLLVL.

The chain joins TRBV6-4 to TRBJ2-7, with TRBD2 as a possible D gene (5 bases). The CDR3 spans 14 residues. Between the trimmed V and J ends, which lost 0 bases and 3 bases, there was a span of 9 bases. Per the germline V gene, CDR1 is MRHNA and CDR2 is SNTAGT. CDR3 amino acids: CASSDSRGFYEQYF. The CDR3 DNA reads as TGTGCCAGCAGTGACTCTAGAGGGTTCTACGAGCAGTACTTC.

This clone has only a few counts. The V call is TRBV4-2, the J call TRBJ2-7, with TRBD2 as a possible D gene (6 bases). Deletions cut 0 bases from V and 0 bases from J, with 12 bases between. The germline CDR1 and CDR2 sequences are LGHNA and YNFKEQ. The CDR3 contains 16 residues. The CDR3 region is CASSQDVLRGSYEQYF. CDR3 sequence (DNA): TGTGCCAGCAGCCAAGACGTCTTGCGGGGCTCCTACGAGCAGTACTTC.

This clone was detected only once. V is TRBV1 and J is TRBJ2-7; the tabulated D call, TRBD1, remains unverified against the DNA. TRBV1 is noted as a pseudogene. The CDR3 contains 16 residues. The CDR3 sequence: CTSSRDRDPEPYEQYF. In DNA, the CDR3 is TGCACCAGCAGCCGGGACAGGGATCCCGAGCCCTACGAGCAGTACTTC.

This chain links TRBV9 with TRBJ2-1; TRBD1 agrees at 8 bases. Trimming cost V 3 bases and J 3 bases; bases outside gene matches: 5. From germline, CDR1 is SGDLS and CDR2 YYNGEE. CDR3 length equals 15 residues. CDR3 amino acids: CASSGRTGLYNEQFF. The CDR3 DNA follows: TGTGCCAGCAGCGGTCGGACAGGGCTCTACAATGAGCAGTTCTTC.

This rearrangement joins TRBV2 to TRBJ2-1; 8 positions agree with TRBD2. This CDR3 region has 15 residues. J was trimmed by 10 bases and V by 6 bases; bases with no gene match: 14. Germline V gene data show CDR1 as SNHLY and CDR2 as FYNNEI. The CDR3 reads CASRVISGVVGEQFF. The CDR3 coding sequence is TGTGCCAGCAGAGTTATTAGCGGGGTTGTGGGCGAGCAGTTCTTC.

The V gene is TRBV5-6, the J gene TRBJ2-5; D is perhaps TRBD1 (7 bases). Trimming left V 4 bases short and J 3 bases short, with 16 bases between. Germline CDR1 SGHDT, CDR2 YYEEEE. The CDR3 length is 15 residues. CDR3 DNA sequence: TGTGCCAGCAGCCCCTGGGGCGGGACAGAAGAGACCCAGTACTTC. It translates to CASSPWGGTEETQYF.

The chain joins TRBV11-3 to TRBJ2-4; 7 bases are shared with TRBD2. V trimming: 1 base; J trimming: 3 bases; junction bases outside the gene matches: 6. Germline V gene data show CDR1 as SGHNT and CDR2 as YENEEA. The CDR3 loop spans 16 amino acids. The DNA of the CDR3 is TGTGCCAGCAGCTTAGTTGGCGGGAGTGGCAAAAACATTCAGTACTTC. This gives the protein CASSLVGGSGKNIQYF. The full variable domain, in which reference TRBV11-3 and TRBJ2-4 provide the parts outside the CDR3, is EAGVVQSPRYKIIEKKQPVAFWCNPISGHNTLYWYLQNLGQGPELLIRYENEEAVDDSQLPKDRFSAERLKGVDSTLKIQPAELGDSAVYLCASSLVGGSGKNIQYFGAGTRLSVL.

The V call is TRBV4-2, the J call TRBJ2-1, with 12 bases lining up with TRBD2. Per germline, CDR1 LGHNA and CDR2 YNFKEQ. J gave up 7 bases and V 0 bases, and 10 bases lay outside the gene matches. The CDR3 consists of 18 residues. CDR3 sequence reads: CASSQDRSETSGRNEQFF. In DNA, the CDR3 is TGTGCCAGCAGCCAAGATCGGAGCGAGACTAGCGGGAGAAATGAGCAGTTCTTC.

This clone has only a few counts. The rearrangement links TRBV27 to TRBJ2-4, with TRBD1 matching 7 bases. Germline lookup yields CDR1 MNHEY and CDR2 SMNVEV (reference sequence). CDR3 size: 13 residues. V lost 8 bases and J lost 5; bases outside the gene matches: 6. The CDR3 loop reads CASWRQGENIQYF. As DNA, the CDR3 is TGTGCCAGCTGGCGACAGGGAGAAAACATTCAGTACTTC.

This clone came up many times. The rearrangement uses TRBV29-1 and TRBJ2-1, with D perhaps TRBD1 (5 bases). The CDR3 runs 14 residues. Trimming left V 5 bases short and J 1 base short, with 12 bases between. Germline loops: CDR1 SQVTM, CDR2 ANQGSEA. The CDR3: CSVMTALSYNEQFF. DNA for the CDR3: TGCAGCGTTATGACAGCTCTATCCTACAATGAGCAGTTCTTC.